Each of the 27 T cell receptor beta chains below was sequenced from the same sample in a study of shared clonotypes between healthy human individuals. Profiling relied on immunoSEQ multiplex PCR, and the TCRdb table lists in-frame clones only, not all of them. The sample records about 2.3 million clones, around 90% being singletons. Sample: naive CD4+ T cells from PBMCs. Specified subset: CD45RA+ positively selected. The receptors were gathered from a man aged 18 to 29 in good health. Some clones in this sample may be carry-over from other donors' samples.

In this sample, this clone turned up once. The gene calls are TRBV7-3 and TRBJ1-2; D is uncertain. V lost 2 bases to trimming and J lost 5 bases, with 12 bases between them. This CDR3 has 14 residues. CDR1 is SGHTA and CDR2 is FQGTGA in the germline V gene. CDR3 nucleotides: TGTGCCAGCAGCTTAGATCCAGGCGGTTATGGCTACACCTTC. Amino acids: CASSLDPGGYGYTF.

The chain combines TRBV5-6 with TRBJ1-3; no clear D. The CDR3 has 16 residues. V was clipped by 6 bases and J by 3 bases, with 19 bases between them. Germline assignment: CDR1 SGHDT and CDR2 YYEEEE. CDR3: CASTRKGKGYGNTIYF. The CDR3 DNA is TGTGCCAGCACGCGGAAGGGAAAAGGATATGGAAACACCATATATTTT.

The chain employs TRBV2 and TRBJ2-1, with D possibly being TRBD2 (6 bases). Trimming took 4 bases from V and 0 from J, leaving 10 bases between them. Germline CDR1 reads SNHLY; CDR2 reads FYNNEI. The CDR3 length is 15 residues. This CDR3 reads CASSGGGNSYNEQFF. CDR3 DNA: TGTGCCAGCAGTGGAGGCGGGAACTCCTACAATGAGCAGTTCTTC.

The V gene is TRBV4-1, the J gene TRBJ2-1; D call uncertain. The CDR3 has 16 amino acids. V dropped 3 bases and J dropped 5 bases, with 17 bases sitting between them. The germline gives CDR1 MGHRA, CDR2 YSYEKL. The DNA of the CDR3 is TGCGCCAGCAGCCAGCCCCTTGCGAAGCGACACAATGAGCAGTTCTTC. This gives the protein CASSQPLAKRHNEQFF.

The chain couples TRBV7-9 to TRBJ2-3; D unresolved. The CDR3 consists of 14 residues. Germline V gene sequence: CDR1 SEHNR, CDR2 FQNEAQ (reference sequence). Deletions cut 6 bases from V and 4 bases from J, with 14 bases between. As DNA, the CDR3 is TGTGCCAGCAGGGCTGTCCCCGGAGCAGATACGCAGTATTTT. It translates to CASRAVPGADTQYF.

This rearrangement joins TRBV7-2 to TRBJ2-7; 8 positions agree with TRBD1. The CDR3 sequence is 15 residues long. V trimming: 2 bases; J trimming: 4 bases; junction bases outside the gene matches: 7. CDR1 and CDR2 (germline): SGHTA, FQGNSA. As DNA, the CDR3 is TGTGCCAGCAGCTTAAACGTGGGGACAGGATACGAGCAGTACTTC. Residues: CASSLNVGTGYEQYF.

CDR3 sequence: CASSVVGGPATGELFF. The CDR3 nucleotides are TGTGCCAGCAGCGTAGTAGGGGGCCCCGCCACCGGGGAGCTGTTTTTT. This sequence joins TRBV9 and TRBJ2-2, with 7 bases matching TRBD1. With 0 bases clipped from V and 4 bases from J, the junction kept 6 bases outside the gene matches. The CDR3 has 16 amino acids. Looked up from germline, CDR1 is SGDLS and CDR2 is YYNGEE.

The V call is TRBV6-5, the J call TRBJ2-1, with D possibly TRBD1 on 6 matching bases. The CDR3 spans 13 residues. Germline CDR1 and CDR2: MNHEY and SVGAGI. V was trimmed by 6 bases and J by 0 bases, leaving 6 bases between them. The CDR3 nucleotides read TGTGCCAGCAGGGGGGCCTCCTACAATGAGCAGTTCTTC. The encoded protein is CASRGASYNEQFF.

The chain carries TRBV7-6 and TRBJ1-6, with D possibly being TRBD1 (5 bases). The CDR3 has 16 residues. CDR1 and CDR2 (germline): SGHVS, FNYEAQ. V was trimmed by 2 bases and J by 5 bases, leaving 13 bases between them. The DNA of the CDR3 is TGTGCCAGCAGCTTAAAGCTCGGGGCGGATAATTCACCCCTCCACTTT. Translation gives CASSLKLGADNSPLHF.

The chain is built from TRBV10-3 and TRBJ2-1, with TRBD2 matching 7 bases. The germline CDR1 and CDR2 sequences are ENHRY and SYGVKD. This CDR3 is built from 17 residues. Unmatched junction bases numbered 15, after V lost 2 bases and J lost 8 bases. The CDR3 nucleotides read TGTGCCATCAGTGAGACCGGGGGGACCTTAAGGATGGATGAGCAGTTCTTC. It codes for CAISETGGTLRMDEQFF.

As concerns this clone: The sample holds other DNA sequences that translate to the same CDR3. This chain joins TRBV7-3 and TRBJ1-1; the D is unclear. The CDR3 spans 14 residues. V shed 2 bases and J shed 2 bases, with 9 bases lying between them. Per germline, CDR1 SGHTA and CDR2 FQGTGA. The CDR3 DNA reads as TGTGCCAGCAGCTTAGGAGGACGAAACACTGAAGCTTTCTTT. It codes for CASSLGGRNTEAFF.

The rearrangement uses TRBV5-4 and TRBJ1-1; the D is unclear. There are 15 residues in the CDR3. Trimming shortened V by 3 bases and J by 6 bases, and 18 bases separated the two germline ends. Germline lookup yields CDR1 SGHNT and CDR2 YYREEE (reference sequence). In DNA form, the CDR3 reads TGTGCCAGCAGCTCACATGGGTCCGGGCGATCTGAAGCTTTCTTT. This gives the protein CASSSHGSGRSEAFF.

This clone has only one observation. The chain is built from TRBV4-1 and TRBJ1-5, with D unclear. This CDR3 is 16 amino acids long. The germline CDR1 and CDR2 sequences are MGHRA and YSYEKL. The germline V and J ends were trimmed by 1 base and 4 bases, with 14 bases remaining between them. The CDR3: CASSQAHTSFNQPQHF. The CDR3 DNA reads as TGCGCCAGCAGCCAAGCCCATACCTCTTTTAATCAGCCCCAGCATTTT.

Notes on this clone: Other nucleotide sequences in the sample specify the same CDR3. The chain carries TRBV18 and TRBJ2-5; tentative D call: TRBD1 (6 bases). Trimming stripped 3 bases from V and 4 bases from J, with 12 bases between. The CDR3 has 14 residues. The germline gives CDR1 KGHSH, CDR2 LQKENI. This CDR3 reads CASSPPGTRETQYF. In DNA form, the CDR3 reads TGTGCCAGCTCACCCCCGGGGACACGAGAGACCCAGTACTTC.

The chain joins TRBV4-1 to TRBJ1-4; D uncertain. CDR1 MGHRA and CDR2 YSYEKL come from the germline V gene. The CDR3 runs 16 residues. Trimming stripped 0 bases from V and 4 bases from J, with 12 bases between. Here the CDR3 DNA reads TGCGCCAGCAGCCAAGATCATCGGGGAAATAATGAAAAACTGTTTTTT. Encoded protein: CASSQDHRGNNEKLFF.

The chain's CDR3 is CASSQDSPRTRATNEKLFF. The CDR3 nucleotides are TGCGCCAGCAGCCAAGACAGCCCTAGAACGAGAGCAACTAATGAAAAACTGTTTTTT. The chain joins TRBV4-3 to TRBJ1-4; D not certain. Trimming took off 0 bases at V and 0 bases at J, with 17 bases between the two ends. Germline CDR1 LGHNA, CDR2 YSLEER. The CDR3 spans 19 residues.

This clone has just one count. The rearrangement links TRBV27 to TRBJ2-7, with D hard to call. CDR3 size: 17 residues. The V gene lost 5 bases and the J gene lost 3 bases, with 23 bases spanning the gap. Per the germline V gene, CDR1 is MNHEY and CDR2 is SMNVEV (reference sequence). The CDR3, as DNA: TGTGCCAGCAGTGTACTCCTTCGTGGCCACGCCGTCTACGAGCAGTACTTC. It codes for CASSVLLRGHAVYEQYF.

The gene calls are TRBV6-5 and TRBJ1-3, with D unresolved. Germline lookup yields CDR1 MNHEY and CDR2 SVGAGI. Deletions cut 6 bases from V and 0 bases from J, with 12 bases between. The CDR3 has 15 residues. The CDR3 reads CASSLRSDSGNTIYF. CDR3 nucleotide sequence: TGTGCCAGCAGCCTAAGGTCGGACTCTGGAAACACCATATATTTT.

The rearrangement links TRBV5-1 to TRBJ2-7; D perhaps matches TRBD1 (6 bases). Trimming pared 4 bases from V and 2 bases from J, leaving 10 bases between. The CDR3 loop spans 13 amino acids. Germline V gene sequence: CDR1 SGHRS, CDR2 YFSETQ. This CDR3 is CASSIDRTYEQYF. The CDR3 DNA reads TGCGCCAGCAGCATCGACAGGACCTACGAGCAGTACTTC.

V is TRBV27 and J is TRBJ2-7, with D tentatively TRBD2 (6 bases). Germline CDR1 reads MNHEY; CDR2 reads SMNVEV (reference sequence). Trimming cost V 0 bases and J 4 bases, with 16 bases left between them. The CDR3 contains 16 residues. The CDR3 region is CASSLSRPGDGYEQYF. CDR3 bases: TGTGCCAGCAGTTTATCCCGACCGGGGGATGGGTACGAGCAGTACTTC.

CDR3 sequence: CASSQSDLEFF. In nucleotides, the CDR3 is TGTGCCAGCAGCCAAAGCGATCTTGAGTTCTTC. This chain joins TRBV5-5 and TRBJ2-1; D ambiguous. V lost 4 bases and J lost 14, with 13 bases in between. The CDR3 runs 11 residues. CDR1 and CDR2 from the germline V gene are SGHKS and YYEKEE (reference sequence).

V gene TRBV28 combines with J gene TRBJ2-7; the D gene is possibly TRBD2 (5 bases). From germline, CDR1 is MDHEN and CDR2 SYDVKM. V dropped 8 bases and J dropped 4 bases, with 18 bases sitting between them. The CDR3 sequence is 14 residues long. The CDR3 region is CASLTRGPAYEQYF. In DNA form, the CDR3 reads TGTGCCAGCTTGACACGGGGTCCCGCATACGAGCAGTACTTC.

This chain links TRBV7-3 with TRBJ2-2, with D maybe TRBD2 (5 bases). V was clipped by 2 bases and J by 0 bases, with 10 bases between them. Germline CDR1 is SGHTA and CDR2 is FQGTGA. This CDR3 contains 16 residues. CDR3 protein: CASSLFPGTNTGELFF. CDR3 nucleotides: TGTGCCAGCAGCTTATTTCCGGGGACGAACACCGGGGAGCTGTTTTTT.

Regarding this clone: This CDR3 is also generated by other DNA sequences in the sample. The J gene is TRBJ2-7, the V gene TRBV28; TRBD2 aligns across 8 bases. V trimming: 4 bases; J trimming: 2 bases; junction bases outside the gene matches: 1. This CDR3 comprises 13 residues. CDR1 is MDHEN, CDR2 SYDVKM, per germline. CDR3 sequence reads: CASSYGGAYEQYF. The CDR3 coding sequence is TGTGCCAGCAGTTACGGGGGGGCCTACGAGCAGTACTTC.

This clone appeared a single time. CDR3 protein: CASSDGTSLNEQYF. The CDR3 region has the DNA TGTGCCAGCAGCGACGGGACTTCTTTGAACGAGCAGTACTTC. The chain is built from TRBV9 and TRBJ2-7; a possible D gene is TRBD2 (6 bases). The CDR3 runs to 14 residues. In germline, CDR1 is SGDLS, CDR2 YYNGEE. V was cut by 3 bases and J by 5 bases, with 15 bases left in between.

This clone showed up just once. The chain is built from TRBV6-6 and TRBJ2-7; weak D call: TRBD2 (5 bases). The V end lost 6 bases, the J end lost 2 bases, and 17 bases lay between the germline ends. The CDR3 contains 15 residues. Germline V gives CDR1 MNHNY, CDR2 SVGAGI (reference sequence). This CDR3 is CASSISGGNPYEQYF. CDR3 sequence (DNA): TGTGCCAGCAGCATAAGCGGCGGAAATCCCTACGAGCAGTACTTC.

J is TRBJ1-3 and V is TRBV11-2, with a weak D call TRBD1 (5 bases). Germline lookup yields CDR1 SGHAT and CDR2 FQNNGV. Trimming removed 5 bases from V and 2 bases from J, with 19 bases in between. The CDR3 runs to 17 residues. CDR3 sequence: CASSPSPRGPAGNTIYF. CDR3 DNA sequence: TGTGCCAGCAGCCCCTCTCCGAGGGGCCCCGCTGGAAACACCATATATTTT.